These 14 T cell receptor beta chains were sequenced from one sample in a study of cytotoxic CD8 clonotypes in ibrutinib-treated CLL. Method: immunoSEQ multiplex PCR; TCRdb's copy keeps in-frame clones and lacks some. The top ten hold roughly 6% of the sample, which has approximately 280,000 clones, approximately 79% seen once. The sequencing used PBMCs, collected at disease progression, from a patient treated with ibrutinib. These receptors all stem from a human donor with chronic lymphocytic leukemia.

The chain recombines TRBV6-1 with TRBJ1-1; TRBD1 is a possible D gene (5 bases). The CDR3 is made up of 15 amino acids. Trimming cost V 7 bases and J 0 bases, with 15 bases left between them. CDR1 MNHNS and CDR2 SASEGT come from the germline V gene. This CDR3 reads CASTGPGRLNTEAFF. The DNA for the CDR3 is TGTGCCAGCACTGGTCCGGGACGCCTGAACACTGAAGCTTTCTTT.

V is TRBV18 and J is TRBJ2-7; 7 bases are shared with TRBD1. Germline V gives CDR1 KGHSH, CDR2 LQKENI. J gave up 0 bases and V 4 bases, and 3 bases lay outside the gene matches. The CDR3 extends over 14 amino acids. The CDR3 DNA reads TGTGCCAGCTCACGAGGACAGGACTCCTACGAGCAGTACTTC. It yields the protein CASSRGQDSYEQYF.

J is TRBJ2-3 and V is TRBV7-3; D is unclear. CDR3 length equals 13 residues. Germline V CDR1 and CDR2: SGHTA, FQGTGA. Trimming stripped 6 bases from V and 6 bases from J, with 13 bases between. In DNA form, the CDR3 reads TGTGCCAGCAGTTTAGAAACGTGGGATACGCAGTATTTT. Protein product: CASSLETWDTQYF.

This clone was picked up one time. The V gene is TRBV9, the J gene TRBJ2-7; 7 positions match TRBD1. Germline V gene data show CDR1 as SGDLS and CDR2 as YYNGEE. The CDR3 consists of 14 residues. With 2 bases clipped from V and 3 bases from J, the junction kept 5 bases outside the gene matches. The CDR3 nucleotides are TGTGCCAGCAGCGTCGCCCGGGACAGCTACGAGCAGTACTTC. Translating gives CASSVARDSYEQYF.

This sequence joins TRBV4-1 and TRBJ2-7; 8 positions agree with TRBD2. The CDR3 has 16 residues. V shed 4 bases, J shed 5 bases, and the junction held 13 bases outside the gene matches. CDR1 and CDR2 (germline): MGHRA, YSYEKL. The CDR3 DNA reads as TGCGCCAGCAGCCTAAGACCGGGACTAGTCGCAGACGAGCAGTACTTC. It encodes CASSLRPGLVADEQYF.

The genes are TRBV5-1 and TRBJ2-5; either TRBD1 or TRBD2 may supply D (6 bases each). This CDR3 region has 13 residues. Germline assignment: CDR1 SGHRS and CDR2 YFSETQ. V lost 4 bases to trimming and J lost 5 bases, with 12 bases between them. In nucleotides, the CDR3 is TGCGCCAGCAGCCGAGGGGGGCGGGAGACCCAGTACTTC. This codes for CASSRGGRETQYF.

As regards this clone: Other DNA variants within this sample encode the same CDR3. V usage is TRBV5-1 and J usage is TRBJ2-3; the D gene is possibly TRBD2 (5 bases). Germline V gene lookup returns CDR1 SGHRS and CDR2 YFSETQ. CDR3 length equals 13 residues. V lost 5 bases and J lost 1, with 8 bases in between. CDR3 in DNA: TGCGCCAGCAGTGGAGGAGGCACAGATACGCAGTATTTT. It is translated as CASSGGGTDTQYF.

The chain uses TRBV7-6 and TRBJ2-1, with D perhaps TRBD2 (6 bases). CDR3 size: 15 residues. Germline loops: CDR1 SGHVS, CDR2 FNYEAQ. The ends were cut back, 5 bases at V and 3 bases at J, with 14 bases in the middle. CDR3 nucleotide sequence: TGTGCCAGCAGCGTCCGGGACTCCCGCTACAATGAGCAGTTCTTC. This translates into CASSVRDSRYNEQFF. The full variable domain, in which reference TRBV7-6 and TRBJ2-1 provide the parts outside the CDR3, is GAGVSQSPRYKVTKRGQDVALRCDPISGHVSLYWYRQALGQGPEFLTYFNYEAQQDKSGLPNDRFSAERPEGSISTLTIQRTEQRDSAMYRCASSVRDSRYNEQFFGPGTRLTVL.

The V call is TRBV9, the J call TRBJ2-3; D call uncertain. CDR1 is SGDLS and CDR2 is YYNGEE in the germline V gene. The CDR3 spans 13 residues. V lost 0 bases and J lost 8, with 10 bases in between. The CDR3 here is CASSVAGPGTQYF. Written as DNA, the CDR3 is TGTGCCAGCAGCGTAGCAGGCCCTGGTACGCAGTATTTT.

The chain carries TRBV29-1 and TRBJ1-1; possible D gene TRBD1, 6 bases. Germline loops: CDR1 SQVTM, CDR2 ANQGSEA. Trimming shortened V by 4 bases and J by 10 bases, and 13 bases separated the two germline ends. The CDR3 spans 11 residues. CDR3 region: CSVVTGAGAFF. CDR3 nucleotides: TGCAGCGTTGTCACGGGGGCGGGAGCTTTCTTT.

This clone was seen just once. The rearrangement links TRBV27 to TRBJ1-2; D possibly corresponds to TRBD1 (5 bases). Between the trimmed V and J ends, which lost 5 bases and 0 bases, there was a span of 13 bases. Germline loops: CDR1 MNHEY, CDR2 SMNVEV (reference sequence). The CDR3 contains 15 residues. CDR3 protein: CASSPTGGANYGYTF. The DNA of the CDR3 is TGTGCCAGCAGTCCGACGGGGGGAGCTAACTATGGCTACACCTTC.

The V gene is TRBV5-1, the J gene TRBJ2-3; D perhaps matches TRBD1 (6 bases). Deletions cut 4 bases from V and 5 bases from J, with 11 bases between. The CDR3 is 13 residues long. The germline gives CDR1 SGHRS, CDR2 YFSETQ. The CDR3 loop is CASSDTGLDTQYF. In nucleotides, the CDR3 is TGCGCCAGCAGCGACACAGGGTTAGATACGCAGTATTTT. Full variable domain (outside the CDR3, taken from reference TRBV5-1 and TRBJ2-3): KAGVTQTPRYLIKTRGQQVTLSCSPISGHRSVSWYQQTPGQGLQFLFEYFSETQRNKGNFPGRFSGRQFSNSRSEMNVSTLELGDSALYLCASSDTGLDTQYFGPGTRLTVL.

The chain couples TRBV6-6 to TRBJ2-7; D unresolved. This CDR3 has 14 amino acids. Germline assignment: CDR1 MNHNY and CDR2 SVGAGI (reference sequence). Trimming pared 2 bases from V and 3 bases from J, leaving 11 bases between. The CDR3 DNA is TGTGCCAGCAGTTACATCGATTGGGTCTACGAGCAGTACTTC. Protein product: CASSYIDWVYEQYF.

The genes are TRBV27 and TRBJ2-3; D gene unclear. The V gene's germline CDR1 is MNHEY and CDR2 SMNVEV (reference sequence). Trimming removed 4 bases at V and 1 base at J, with 12 bases between. The CDR3 sequence is 15 residues long. CDR3 sequence: CASSSSPPGTDTQYF. Written as DNA, the CDR3 is TGTGCCAGCAGTTCGAGTCCACCCGGCACAGATACGCAGTATTTT.